This record covers a single TCR delta chain. Within its sample, this clone is medium-sized (0.01 to 0.1%). This clone's antigen is unknown. Base qualities were left out, and no much larger clone turns up one base away. Library construction relied on 5' RACE. This sample was sequenced with an Illumina MiSeq. TCRdb processed the public reads again with the CATT caller, after which rows with matching DNA were combined. This sample holds 2,000 to 3,000 delta-chain clones; approximately 6% were observed only once. The ten top clones hold about 46% of the sample. The data were obtained in a study of delta chain sequences of gamma delta T cells (dated by TCRdb to 2015 to 2018). V trim: 2 bases; J trim: 6 bases; unmatched bases: 10. The germline V gene provides CDR1 TSWWSYY and CDR2 QGS. The CDR3 runs 16 residues from the cysteine to the phenylalanine. Solely the CDR3 DNA is kept, with 48 bases framed from the first base.

The TCR originated in a human donor in good health. Sequencing input: either unsorted cells or a sorted T cell fraction (not recorded which). This chain joins TRDV1 to TRDJ1, and 9 bases in between align with TRDD3. The nucleotides read TGTGCTCTTGGGGAAGTATTTGGGGATACGCATTATAAACTCATCTTT. It encodes CALGEVFGDTHYKLIF.